A single sample gave rise to the 11 T cell receptor beta chains below, sequenced in a study of CD8 T cell repertoires and HIV-1 epitope variants. Assay: immunoSEQ multiplex PCR; the TCRdb copy retains only in-frame clones and omits some. This table holds some 87,000 clones, roughly four fifths found once. Material: uncultured baseline CD8+ T cells from peripheral blood mononuclear cells (PBMCs). The receptors stem from a male donor with HIV.

This clone was counted a few times. The chain links TRBV6-5 to TRBJ1-4; weak D call: TRBD1 (6 bases). CDR1 is MNHEY, CDR2 SVGAGI, per germline. The CDR3 consists of 14 residues. V dropped 2 bases and J dropped 8 bases, with 12 bases sitting between them. This CDR3 is CASSYTQGIEKLFF. For the CDR3, the DNA is TGTGCCAGCAGTTACACCCAGGGGATCGAAAAACTGTTTTTT.

The genes are TRBV21-1 and TRBJ1-2; the DNA was not used to check the table's D call, TRBD1. TRBV21-1 is given as a pseudogene. The CDR3 runs 18 residues. The CDR3 sequence is CATPPQRQGHADNYGYTF. DNA of the CDR3: TGTGCCACCCCGCCTCAACGACAGGGGCATGCGGACAACTATGGCTACACCTTC.

This rearrangement joins TRBV7-9 to TRBJ1-1; tentatively, D is TRBD1 (5 bases). The CDR3 contains 14 residues. From germline, CDR1 is SEHNR and CDR2 FQNEAQ (reference sequence). Trimming stripped 2 bases from V and 2 bases from J, with 9 bases between. CDR3 in amino acids: CASSLQGPNTEAFF. DNA of the CDR3: TGTGCCAGCAGCTTACAGGGACCCAACACTGAAGCTTTCTTT. Supplemented by reference TRBV7-9 and TRBJ1-1, the full variable domain reads DTGVSQNPRHKITKRGQNVTFRCDPISEHNRLYWYRQTLGQGPEFLTYFQNEAQLEKSRLLSDRFSAERPKGSFSTLEIQRTEQGDSAMYLCASSLQGPNTEAFFGQGTRLTVV.

The rearrangement joins TRBV30 to TRBJ2-7; D may be TRBD2 (5 bases). The V end was cut by 5 bases, the J end by 2 bases, with 16 bases between. CDR3 length equals 14 residues. Germline values: CDR1 GTSNPN, CDR2 SVGIG (reference sequence). The CDR3 here is CAWQRTALAYEQYF. CDR3 DNA: TGTGCCTGGCAAAGGACTGCTTTAGCCTACGAGCAGTACTTC. The full variable domain, rest sourced from reference TRBV30 and TRBJ2-7, is SQTIHQWPATLVQPVGSPLSLECTVEGTSNPNLYWYRQAAGRGLQLLFYSVGIGQISSEVPQNLSASRPQDRQFILSSKKLLLSDSGFYLCAWQRTALAYEQYFGPGTRLTVT.

The chain carries TRBV5-1 and TRBJ1-1, with 8 nucleotides matching TRBD1. The CDR3 contains 15 residues. J lost 3 bases, V lost 2 bases, and 6 bases had no gene match. Germline V CDR1 and CDR2: SGHRS, YFSETQ. Here the CDR3 reads CASSFSRTGYTEAFF. CDR3 coding DNA: TGCGCCAGCAGCTTTTCCAGGACAGGGTACACTGAAGCTTTCTTT.

V and J are TRBV28 and TRBJ1-5; 8 nucleotides match TRBD1. In germline, CDR1 is MDHEN, CDR2 SYDVKM. The CDR3 runs to 14 residues. V gave up 5 bases and J gave up 5 bases; unmatched junction bases: 5. The CDR3 reads CASSIYRGDQPQHF. The CDR3 DNA is TGTGCCAGCAGTATCTACAGGGGGGATCAGCCCCAGCATTTT.

The V call is TRBV30, the J call TRBJ1-2; D is unclear. CDR1 is GTSNPN, CDR2 SVGIG, per germline (reference sequence). The CDR3 is 13 amino acids. Trimming stripped 0 bases from V and 4 bases from J, with 9 bases between. Written as DNA, the CDR3 is TGTGCCTGGAGTGTAGGGCAGAGCTATGGCTACACCTTC. It yields the protein CAWSVGQSYGYTF.

V and J are TRBV7-8 and TRBJ2-2, with 11 positions matching TRBD2. Germline assignment: CDR1 SGHVS and CDR2 FQNEAQ. V gave up 1 base and J gave up 5 bases; unmatched junction bases: 6. The length of the CDR3 is 17 residues. As DNA, the CDR3 is TGTGCCAGCAGCTTAGTCGCTAGCGGGGGGAGGACCGGGGAGCTGTTTTTT. This translates into CASSLVASGGRTGELFF.

This rearrangement joins TRBV28 to TRBJ1-3; no clear D gene. V lost 6 bases, J lost 3 bases, and 12 bases lay in between. CDR1 is MDHEN, CDR2 SYDVKM, per germline. This CDR3 spans 14 amino acids. The CDR3 spells CASRPTGSGNTIYF. In nucleotides, the CDR3 is TGTGCCAGCAGGCCTACGGGGAGTGGAAACACCATATATTTT.

V gene TRBV19 combines with J gene TRBJ2-5; possibly TRBD1 for D (6 bases). This CDR3 region has 14 residues. Germline loops: CDR1 LNHDA, CDR2 SQIVND (reference sequence). The germline V and J ends were trimmed by 2 bases and 5 bases, with 12 bases remaining between them. This chain's CDR3 is CASSIQGRGETQYF. The CDR3 DNA reads as TGTGCCAGTAGTATACAGGGAAGGGGGGAGACCCAGTACTTC.

This clone was detected many times. V gene TRBV10-2 combines with J gene TRBJ2-3, with 11 bases fitting TRBD2. From germline, CDR1 is WSHSY and CDR2 SAAADI. Trimming removed 2 bases from V and 6 bases from J; junction bases left unmatched: 4. There are 15 residues in the CDR3. The CDR3 reads CASSEIGLAGDTQYF. CDR3 sequence (DNA): TGCGCCAGCAGTGAGATAGGACTAGCGGGCGATACGCAGTATTTT.